This is a list of T cell receptor beta chains from one sample in a study of T cell responses to AZD1222 COVID-19 vaccine. Repertoires were generated with immunoSEQ multiplex PCR, while TCRdb's copy carries only in-frame clones and drops some. The sample records around 120,000 clones, about 90% being singletons. The sample was peripheral blood, taken on day 0 of AZD1222 vaccination. These receptors came from an adult in good health. CDR3s include the opening cysteine and the closing phenylalanine or tryptophan. Fields, in order: D gene, V gene, clone size, J gene, CDR3 protein, CDR3 DNA. The D gene is left open where the match is weak. Rows may omit the clone size; those that give it use once, few, many or a size class.

-	TRBV2	-	TRBJ1-2	CASTLPGNYGYTF	TGTGCCAGCACCCTCCCGGGGAACTATGGCTACACCTTC
TRBD1	TRBV5-4	-	TRBJ1-4	CASSRGQGATNEKLFF	TGTGCCAGCAGCAGGGGACAGGGTGCAACTAATGAAAAACTGTTTTTT
TRBD1	TRBV2	few	TRBJ1-4	CASSPLGTGGEKLFF	TGTGCCAGCAGTCCCTTAGGGACAGGGGGCGAAAAACTGTTTTTT
-	TRBV7-3	-	TRBJ1-1	CASSLYGGEAFF	TGTGCCAGCAGCTTATACGGGGGGGAAGCTTTCTTT
TRBD1	TRBV5-6	-	TRBJ1-6	CASSLGQGSLHF	TGTGCCAGCAGCTTGGGACAGGGTTCCCTCCACTTT
-	TRBV6-2/TRBV6-3	-	TRBJ2-1	CASSYVPTSEQFF	TGTGCCAGCAGTTATGTCCCGACTAGTGAGCAGTTCTTC
-	TRBV18	-	TRBJ2-3	CASSLREVGTDTQYF	TGTGCCAGCTCTCTCAGGGAAGTCGGGACAGATACGCAGTATTTT
TRBD1	TRBV18	-	TRBJ2-7	CASSRDRGAGEQYF	TGTGCCAGCTCACGGGACAGGGGGGCTGGAGAGCAGTACTTC
-	TRBV5-5	-	TRBJ1-2	CASSLGSGYGYTF	TGTGCCAGCAGCTTGGGCAGCGGATATGGCTACACCTTC
-	TRBV5-4	-	TRBJ2-2	CASSPTPDGELFF	TGTGCCAGCAGCCCCACCCCAGACGGGGAGCTGTTTTTT
-	TRBV9	-	TRBJ2-5	CASSTTGVRQETQYF	TGTGCCAGCAGTACGACGGGAGTACGCCAAGAGACCCAGTACTTC
-	TRBV4-2	-	TRBJ2-2	CASSQGGSNTGELFF	TGTGCCAGCAGCCAAGGGGGATCGAACACCGGGGAGCTGTTTTTT
-	TRBV2	-	TRBJ2-7	CASVLSGYEQYF	TGTGCCAGCGTACTTTCCGGCTACGAGCAGTACTTC
TRBD1	TRBV6-5	-	TRBJ2-7	CASSYVQGGSYEQYF	TGTGCCAGCAGTTACGTACAGGGGGGCTCCTACGAGCAGTACTTC
TRBD2	TRBV27	-	TRBJ2-7	CASSSSRTSGVYEQYF	TGTGCCAGCAGTTCCTCCCGGACTAGCGGTGTCTACGAGCAGTACTTC
-	TRBV5-1	-	TRBJ1-4	CASSLDRGLGEKLFF	TGCGCCAGCAGCTTGGACCGGGGGCTGGGTGAAAAACTGTTTTTT
TRBD2	TRBV24-1	-	TRBJ2-3	CATTVGSGRADTQYF	TGTGCCACCACTGTGGGTAGCGGGAGGGCCGATACGCAGTATTTT
-	TRBV6-6	-	TRBJ1-3	CASSSTRNTIYF	TGTGCCAGCAGTTCGACACGAAACACCATATATTTT
TRBD2	TRBV19	-	TRBJ2-2	CASSSLAGDLGGELFF	TGTGCCAGTAGTAGCCTAGCGGGAGATTTGGGCGGGGAGCTGTTTTTT